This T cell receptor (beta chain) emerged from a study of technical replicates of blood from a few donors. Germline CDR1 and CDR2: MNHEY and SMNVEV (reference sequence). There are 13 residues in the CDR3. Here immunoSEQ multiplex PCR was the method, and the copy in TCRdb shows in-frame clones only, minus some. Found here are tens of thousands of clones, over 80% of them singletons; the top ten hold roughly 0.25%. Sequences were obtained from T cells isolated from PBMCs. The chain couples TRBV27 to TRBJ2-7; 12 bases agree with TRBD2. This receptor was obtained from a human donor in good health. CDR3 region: CATSSGRGYEQYF. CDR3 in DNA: TGTGCTACATCTAGCGGGAGGGGGTACGAGCAGTACTTC.